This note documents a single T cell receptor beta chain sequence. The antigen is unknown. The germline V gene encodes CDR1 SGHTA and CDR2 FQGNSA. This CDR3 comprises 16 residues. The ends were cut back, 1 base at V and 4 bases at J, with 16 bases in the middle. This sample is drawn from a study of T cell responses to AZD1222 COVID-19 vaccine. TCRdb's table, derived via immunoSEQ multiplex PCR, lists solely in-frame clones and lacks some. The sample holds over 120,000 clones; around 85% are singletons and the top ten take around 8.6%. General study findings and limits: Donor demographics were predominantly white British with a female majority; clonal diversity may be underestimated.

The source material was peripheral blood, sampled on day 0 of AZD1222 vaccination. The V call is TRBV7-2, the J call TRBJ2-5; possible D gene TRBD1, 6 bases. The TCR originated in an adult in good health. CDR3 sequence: CASSLGGGRSIETQYF. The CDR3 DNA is TGTGCCAGCAGCTTAGGAGGGGGTAGGAGCATAGAGACCCAGTACTTC.